This T cell receptor beta chain was retrieved from a study of cytomegalovirus exposure and HLA in healthy donors (dated by TCRdb to about 2017). In terms of the full investigation: In an earlier analysis of 550 to 750 of the donors, approximately 300 Gb of sequence data and approximately 100 million unique TCR beta sequences from some 170 million T cells were reported. About 330 gigabases of sequencing data and around 80 million unique TCR sequences made up an early release that covered roughly 670 HLA-typed donors. Among the roughly 370 genotyped donors, more than 70% belonged to the genetic ancestry cluster associated with self-reported Caucasian donors. The study aimed to test whether cataloging public T cell receptors could reveal signatures of past pathogen exposure. The study used immunosequencing to profile the T cell repertoires of around 600 subjects and linked those repertoires to cytomegalovirus serostatus. Besides the first cohort of more than 650 subjects, a separate validation cohort made up of 95 to 150 different subjects was used. High-throughput TCR immunosequencing, statistical association of individual TCRs with disease status, and machine learning were combined to predict cytomegalovirus infection status. A later analysis re-analyzed previously published TCR beta repertoires from about 600 donors and added high-resolution HLA genotyping to study TCR occurrence patterns. Rather than using new phenotypic data, the later analysis identified candidate immune exposures from TCR beta sequences and from how often those sequences occurred across donors. In an earlier analysis of about 590 of the donors, high-throughput TCR beta sequencing was used to judge whether each TCR beta V gene segment behaved as functional or pseudogenic. Donor age, sex, ethnicity and CMV serostatus were compiled together with the repertoire data. In a later genetic analysis, genome-wide SNP genotypes for 398 of the 666 donors were used, and that subset was treated as a discovery cohort. Every repertoire in the discovery cohort had been generated on one and the same sequencing platform. Both class I and class II loci were covered by HLA typing, at four-digit resolution. Typing coverage varied by locus: 629-630 donors for A, B, C, DRB1 and DQB1; more than 500 for DQA1; 606 for DPA1; fewer than 480 for DPB1. About 5 DR-DQ haplotypes were handled as single units for association and clustering, since linkage in the cohort was strong. On average, roughly 200,000 unique TCR beta nucleotide sequences were sequenced per donor among some 430 genotyped donors of the cohort, with roughly 18% of those sequences being non-productive. The paper's findings and limits, for the study overall: In a later analysis, HLA-associated TCR beta chains showed more clonal expansion and lower generation probabilities than non-associated chains that were equally common. Compared with the roughly 700-donor mean, donors in an Asian-associated ancestry cluster had fewer N-insertions in productive TCRs, according to a later genetic analysis. Correlated functional status among segregating V segments might be attributable to linkage disequilibrium, but an unknown experimental factor could not be ruled out. A further reported finding was that TCR beta sequences accurately predicted the HLA-A and HLA-B alleles for most subjects in the first cohort. Because counts were too low, about 18 rarely observed V segments, including chromosome 9 orphons, were excluded from the earlier analysis of 587 of the donors. Most TCR sequences were seen in very few donors, while some public TCRs were found in many individuals. The cohort was sequenced for TCR beta chains only, and without alpha or paired-chain data the features that could be detected were limited. The authors suggested that the approach could potentially be generalized to other disease states and immunological phenotypes. When HLA alleles, especially DR and DQ, strongly co-occurred, attributing TCR associations to individual alleles was difficult. A few of the identified cytomegalovirus-associated TCR beta chains were confirmed in vitro to be specific for cytomegalovirus antigens. In the study, approximately 160 TCR beta chains were listed as associated with cytomegalovirus. A later analysis associated about 18,000 TCR beta sequences with specific HLA alleles at a false discovery rate of 0.05. Presence/absence analyses assumed roughly uniform sequencing depth across donors, an assumption that may not hold. According to a later analysis, TCR association rates differed among HLA loci, with DRB1 alleles showing the most associated TCRs and HLA-C alleles showing the fewest. Immune exposure information for the cohort was limited to CMV serostatus. A cluster of highly shared sequence variants was judged likely to be a technical artifact of the sequencing pipeline. Because HLA typing was unavailable for some donors at each locus, only the typed subset was used in association tests. The 87-base-pair reads could not distinguish some IMGT-functional V segments, including TRBV6-2 and TRBV6-3, so those segments were excluded. In an earlier analysis of about 600 of the donors, most TCR beta V segments appeared in productive rearrangements about 87% or about 30% of the time, broadly matching IMGT annotations. In a later analysis, several top co-occurrence clusters were reported to appear linked to parvovirus B19, influenza, CMV and Epstein-Barr virus. Cytomegalovirus status was reported to be diagnosed by the classifier with high specificity and sensitivity in both the original and validation cohorts. V-gene and J-gene trimming of TCR beta chains was associated with a missense DCLRE1C variant in a later genetic analysis, and the association was replicated in an independent cohort. According to a later analysis, most CMV-associated TCR beta chains appeared to be HLA-restricted, and the HLA associations seemed to be driven largely by CMV exposure.

The cohort consisted of hundreds of healthy bone marrow donors. Cohort members were all nominally healthy when sampled, although unrecorded immune exposures were likely present. The donor was CMV seropositive and belonged to the group of 250 to 300 seropositive cohort members. A peripheral blood sample was provided by each donor, and peripheral blood mononuclear cells were used for TCR beta sequencing. Genomic DNA was extracted from the blood cell samples with the Qiagen DNeasy Blood Extraction Kit. About this clone: Its antigen remains unidentified. Base qualities are missing; no much larger clone stands one base away.

Library method: the immunoSEQ multiplex PCR assay. The multiplex PCR relied on a mix of 60 forward primers for TCR Vbeta segments and 13 reverse primers for TCR Jbeta segments. The CDR3 region of rearranged TCR beta genes was amplified from genomic DNA by a multiplex PCR assay. The Illumina HiSeq System was used to sequence the amplified TCR beta libraries as 87-base-pair reads. The study's processing was this. In a later analysis, around 80 million unique TCR beta chains were counted across the roughly 610 repertoires, and roughly 11 million of these chains were shared by at least two donors. A nearest-neighbor algorithm error-corrected the raw reads and collapsed the reads into unique sequences, merging closely related sequences to remove PCR and sequencing errors. CDR3 sequences were aligned to IMGT reference sequences to assign V, D and J gene segments. For a sequence to be retained, a match of at least six nucleotides was required to both a V gene segment and a J gene segment. Rearrangements were called productive when the CDR3 lacked stop codons and stayed in frame with V and J; all others were non-productive. CDR3 was defined according to IMGT convention as the region running from the second conserved V-encoded cysteine to the conserved J-encoded phenylalanine. The earlier analysis of approximately 500 of the donors excluded sequences that lacked an unambiguous match to a single V gene segment. In an earlier analysis of around 600 of the donors, V segments were called functional above 56.7% productive rearrangements and were called segregating when the between-donor standard deviation exceeded 5%. To diagnose cytomegalovirus status from the catalog of TCR beta chain sequences, a statistical classification framework was built. In a later analysis, V and J genes were assigned by comparing TCR nucleotide sequences against IMGT/GENE-DB human TR gene sequences. A later analysis assigned CDR3 sequences and most-parsimonious VDJ recombination scenarios with the TCRdist pipeline. In a later analysis, every TCR beta chain was defined by the combination of its CDR3 amino acid sequence and its V-gene family, and reads without a unique V-gene family were dropped. As a way to deal with suspected cross-contamination and a sequencing artifact, a later analysis dropped approximately 570 nucleotide sequences that were highly shared and had low generation probability. In a later analysis, a clonal expansion index for each public chain was calculated from normalized within-repertoire ranks of inferred template counts. In a later analysis, generation probabilities were computed with a VDJ recombination model fitted to out-of-frame rearrangements, and the resulting probabilities were checked against IGoR. In a later analysis, hypergeometric tests were used to score TCR-TCR, TCR-HLA and TCR-CMV co-occurrence, with a repertoire-size bias correction applied to TCR pairs. In a later analysis, false discovery rates were estimated by permuting HLA or CMV assignments 20 times. A later analysis grouped co-occurring TCRs with DBSCAN, adding TCRdist sequence similarity when clustering within HLA-allele-positive subsets. Co-occurrence clustering excluded repertoires with fewer than 30,000 or more than 120,000 public chains, plus five with anomalous nucleotide sharing. Drawn from immuneACCESS, this table holds only the in-frame rearrangements with V and J called that TCRdb kept. Clones are partly lost; checked studies trace under half to an unresolved V gene and leave the rest unexplained. V and J calls and clone size are those listed in that table; D and trimming were worked out from the DNA. Counted in this sample were about 140,000 clones; approximately 80% of them appeared once. The ten largest account for roughly 9.7% of the sample.

CDR1 MNHEY and CDR2 SVGAGI were looked up in the germline V gene. The junction shows trimming of 6 bases on V and 8 bases on J, and the gene matches do not reach 8 bases of it. Spanning cysteine to phenylalanine, the CDR3 consists of 13 amino acids. The DNA shown is the 39-base CDR3, in frame from base 1. The TCR originated in a woman aged 55-70 years in good health and CMV-seropositive. The sample consisted of PBMCs. The chain is assembled from TRBV6-5 and TRBJ1-2; TRBD1 matches 8 bases in the middle. Read as DNA, the sequence is TGTGCCAGCAGGGGCCAGGGGGCGGAGGGCTACACCTTC. This is translated as CASRGQGAEGYTF.